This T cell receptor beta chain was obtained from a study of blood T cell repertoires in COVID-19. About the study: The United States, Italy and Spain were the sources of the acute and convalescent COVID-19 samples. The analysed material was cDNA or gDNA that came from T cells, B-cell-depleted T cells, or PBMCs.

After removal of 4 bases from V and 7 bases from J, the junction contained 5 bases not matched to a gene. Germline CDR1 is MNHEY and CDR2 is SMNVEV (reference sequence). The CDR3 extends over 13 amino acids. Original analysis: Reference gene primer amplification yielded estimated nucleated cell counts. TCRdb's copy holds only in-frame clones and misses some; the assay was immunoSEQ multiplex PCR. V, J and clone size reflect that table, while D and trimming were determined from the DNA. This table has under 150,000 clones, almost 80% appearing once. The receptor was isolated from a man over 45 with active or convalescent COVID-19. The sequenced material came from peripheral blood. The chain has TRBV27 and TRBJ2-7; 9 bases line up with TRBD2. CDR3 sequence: CASSWREGREQYF. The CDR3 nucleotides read TGTGCCAGCAGTTGGCGGGAGGGCCGTGAGCAGTACTTC.